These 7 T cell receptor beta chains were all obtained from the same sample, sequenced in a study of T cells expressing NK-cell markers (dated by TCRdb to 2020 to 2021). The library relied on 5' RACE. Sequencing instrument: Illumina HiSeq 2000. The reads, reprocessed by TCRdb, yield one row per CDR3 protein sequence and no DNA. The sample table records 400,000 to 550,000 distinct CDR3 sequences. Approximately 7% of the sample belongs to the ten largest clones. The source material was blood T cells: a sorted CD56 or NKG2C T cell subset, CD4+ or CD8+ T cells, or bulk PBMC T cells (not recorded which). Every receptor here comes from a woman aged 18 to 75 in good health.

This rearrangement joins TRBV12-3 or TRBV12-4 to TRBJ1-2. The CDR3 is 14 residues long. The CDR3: CASSPTGGGYGYTF.

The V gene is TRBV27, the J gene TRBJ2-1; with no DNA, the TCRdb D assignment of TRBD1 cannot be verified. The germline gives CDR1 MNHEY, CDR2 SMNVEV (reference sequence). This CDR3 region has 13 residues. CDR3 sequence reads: CASTGANHNEQFF.

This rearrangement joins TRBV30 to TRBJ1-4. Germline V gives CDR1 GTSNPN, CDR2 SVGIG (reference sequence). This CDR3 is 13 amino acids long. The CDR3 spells CAWSVSWTEKLFF.

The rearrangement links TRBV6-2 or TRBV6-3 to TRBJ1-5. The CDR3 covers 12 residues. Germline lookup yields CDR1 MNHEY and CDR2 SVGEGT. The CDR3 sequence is CASSKGDQPQHF.

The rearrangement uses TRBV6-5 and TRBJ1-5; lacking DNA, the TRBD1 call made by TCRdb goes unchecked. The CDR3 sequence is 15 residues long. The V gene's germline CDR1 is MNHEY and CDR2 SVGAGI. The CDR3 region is CASSLGPDSNQPQHF.

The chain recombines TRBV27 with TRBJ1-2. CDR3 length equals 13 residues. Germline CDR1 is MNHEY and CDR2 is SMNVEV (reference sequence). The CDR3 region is CASSHSPNYGYTF.

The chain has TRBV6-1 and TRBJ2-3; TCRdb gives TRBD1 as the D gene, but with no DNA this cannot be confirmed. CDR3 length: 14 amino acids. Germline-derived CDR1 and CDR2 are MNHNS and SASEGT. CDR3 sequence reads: CASRGQREPDTQYF.